The TCR beta chain described here comes from a study of shared clonotypes between healthy human individuals (dated by TCRdb to 2020 to 2021). General notes on the study: A couple of women and a few men aged 18 to 49 years were included in the cohort. To increase sequencing depth and limit assay-specific biases, different laboratories used diverse techniques to prepare libraries and sequence TCR repertoires. Blood TCR repertoires of roughly five healthy adults were deeply sequenced to estimate repertoire size and the extent of clonotype sharing between individuals. Between about 0.8 and 9.5 billion PBMCs per donor were obtained by leukapheresis. Results and caveats for the whole study, not just this receptor: Based on pairwise subsampling, the degree of clonotype sharing among donors was expected to be affected by sequencing depth. The small number of donors limited the genetic and exposure-history diversity represented. Sampling was limited to blood, and TCR repertoires in tissue likely differ from TCR repertoires in blood.

The CDR1 and CDR2 encoded by the germline V gene (reference sequence) are MNHNY and SVGAGI. Counted from cysteine to phenylalanine, this CDR3 has 13 amino acids. Of the read, only the CDR3 DNA is kept; its 39 bases are in frame from base 1. Trimming removed 2 bases from V and 11 bases from J, leaving 10 bases between the germline ends. Using the deep immunoSEQ assay, multiplex PCR amplified TCR CDR3 regions from genomic DNA. Extracted genomic DNA from each cell subset was distributed evenly across all wells of several immunoSEQ 96-well plates, and each plate was treated as a replicate. For unsorted PBMC, each replicate PCR was loaded with roughly 0.3 ug genomic DNA, equivalent to about 30,000 T cell genomes. Unsorted PBMC genomic DNA was sequenced across ten immunoSEQ deep assay plates. The purified libraries were quantified using a Qubit 3.0 fluorometer, sized with a Bioanalyzer 2100, and then quantified again using the KAPA Library Quantification kit. A separate single-read 150-cycle Illumina NextSeq 550 flow cell was used to sequence each immunoSEQ 96-well plate. Turning to the authors' computational methods: Because only junctional sequences without quality scores were contained in the immunoSEQ output, filtering matching that applied to full-length reads could not be performed. Sequences were annotated with PyIR, a Python wrapper for IgBLAST v1.9, and V/J genes and CDR3 were assigned using IMGT germline references. Reads with weak V/J assignments (E-value above 1e-6), missing CDR3, stop codons, out-of-frame junctions, or ambiguous translated residues were removed. A V3J clonotype was defined by an identical inferred V gene, J gene, and CDR3 amino acid sequence. Percentage overlap between repertoires was calculated by dividing the number of shared unique clonotypes by the size of the smaller repertoire. Richness of each repertoire was evaluated using RTK rarefaction, the Chao1 estimator, and Recon v2.1 estimates of unobserved clonotypes. As stored in TCRdb, this immuneACCESS dataset retains in-frame rearrangements with V and J assigned. A fraction of the clones does not appear; measured against another copy, unresolved V genes explain less than half of the discrepancy, and the remainder lacks a known reason. The V and J calls and clone size are taken from that table; D and trimming were inferred from the DNA. Present in this sample are some 480,000 clones, roughly 85% of which were seen just once. The ten most abundant clones make up over 9.5% of the sample.

Donors were healthy HIV-negative adults with no recently reported acute infections or vaccinations. Only Caucasian adults living in Nashville, Tennessee, USA were represented among the donors. For unsorted samples, 100 million or so PBMCs were counted, and genomic DNA was extracted using the QIAamp DNA Blood Mini kit. Blood was obtained by leukapheresis, after which PBMCs were separated by Ficoll-Histopaque density gradient centrifugation and cryopreserved in liquid nitrogen vapor phase. This clone was seen many times. Its antigen is still unknown. No per-base quality is available; no much larger clone lies one base away.

The source of this sequence is a woman between 40 and 55 years old in good health. Some clones in this sample may be carry-over from other donors' samples. Sequencing was carried out using PBMCs. The rearranged chain carries TRBV6-6 and TRBJ1-6; there is no confident call for the D gene. The CDR3 has the sequence CASSYTQATPLHF. The sequenced DNA is TGTGCCAGCAGTTACACCCAGGCGACACCCCTCCACTTT.